The clone carrying this T cell receptor beta chain was observed many times. Its antigen is unknown. After removal of 3 bases from V and 3 bases from J, the junction contained 8 bases not matched to a gene. The CDR3 length is 15 residues. Germline V gene data show CDR1 as SEHNR and CDR2 as FQNEAQ (reference sequence). As TCR cDNA was made by 5'RACE template switching, a universal primer site and UMIs were added. Using its own MiXCR run on the 5' RACE reads, TCRdb lists one record per CDR3 protein. The sample records 300,000 or so distinct CDR3 sequences, around 7.3% being singletons. This sample stems from a study of T cells after yellow fever vaccination. Broader study findings: At around 95% for CD4 and 70% to 90% for CD8, most primary-vaccination clones showed up again after the booster. Clonotype sharing between CD4 and CD8 compartments was small.

The receptor was isolated from a man aged 18 to 30 who received the YFV17D yellow fever vaccine. V and J are TRBV7-9 and TRBJ2-7, with TRBD1 matching over 7 bases. The material sequenced was PBMCs, taken about 49 days after the first yellow fever vaccination. CDR3 DNA sequence: TGTGCCAGCAGCTTCTCCGACAGGGCCTACTACGAGCAGTACTTC. It yields the protein CASSFSDRAYYEQYF.